This record looks at one TCR beta chain sequence and its context. Its antigen is not identified. Amplification yielded TCR beta CDR3 regions, with RNA transcripts as the source. Initially, a first-round RT-PCR of the TCR CDR3 employed the HTBI primer set. TCRdb re-called the multiplex PCR reads with MiXCR, one entry per CDR3 protein. The table records 500,000 or so distinct CDR3 sequences, roughly a sixth of them present only once. CDR1 is MNHEY, CDR2 SMNVEV, per germline (reference sequence). CDR3 length equals 17 residues. The V end was cut by 6 bases, the J end by 1 base, with 18 bases between. The sample comes from a study of T cells in Graves' hyperthyroidism and ophthalmopathy. Regarding the study as a whole: Researchers report that a 13 V-J model separated ophthalmopathy from stable hyperthyroidism. Most expanded thyroid clonotypes above 0.001 also appeared in blood.

Patients affected by ophthalmopathy presented a Clinical Activity Score of at least 3, a NOSPECS grade of at least 4, and disease duration below 3 months. Every diagnosis used clinical symptoms, serum thyroxine and TRAb, thyroid ultrasound and orbital computed tomography. The receptor was isolated from a woman aged 18-29 years with Graves' ophthalmopathy. Sequencing input: blood. The rearrangement joins TRBV27 to TRBJ2-2; a weak D match, TRBD2 (8 bases). This chain's CDR3 is CASSPRGGLGNTGELFF. In nucleotides, the CDR3 is TGTGCCAGCAGCCCCAGGGGGGGACTAGGGAACACCGGGGAGCTGTTTTTT.